The 11 T cell receptor beta chains in this list originate from one sample, sequenced in a study of T cells expressing NK-cell markers. TCRdb reprocessed the 5' RACE reads and keeps a single row for each CDR3 protein, giving no DNA. The ten top clones account for about 10%, within a sample of over 350,000 distinct CDR3 sequences. The sequenced sample was blood T cells: a sorted CD56 or NKG2C T cell subset, CD4+ or CD8+ T cells, or bulk PBMC T cells (not recorded which). The receptor source for this set is a woman between 45 and 65 years old in good health.

The V call is TRBV13, the J call TRBJ2-5. The CDR3 is made up of 14 amino acids. From germline, CDR1 is PRHDT and CDR2 FYEKMQ (reference sequence). CDR3 sequence: CASSYIGLGETQYF.

The V and J genes are TRBV24-1 and TRBJ2-1; the TCRdb D gene call, TRBD2, has no DNA to confirm it. Germline V gene lookup returns CDR1 KGHDR and CDR2 SFDVKD. The CDR3 extends over 15 amino acids. CDR3 protein: CATSALGGTLREQFF.

This chain uses TRBV10-2 with TRBJ2-1. The CDR3 has 11 residues. In germline, CDR1 is WSHSY, CDR2 SAAADI. CDR3 region: CASTTRHEQFF.

The gene calls are TRBV5-5 and TRBJ1-1; the D gene TCRdb calls, TRBD1, cannot be checked with no DNA. Germline V gene lookup returns CDR1 SGHKS and CDR2 YYEKEE (reference sequence). The CDR3 extends over 14 amino acids. CDR3 residues: CASSLTQGGTEAFF.

The CDR3 protein is CASSLERASAQETQYF. The chain joins TRBV7-8 to TRBJ2-5; TCRdb designates TRBD2, a call that cannot be tested without DNA. The length of the CDR3 is 16 residues. Germline-derived CDR1 and CDR2 are SGHVS and FQNEAQ.

The genes are TRBV18 and TRBJ2-1. The CDR3 covers 15 residues. Looked up from germline, CDR1 is KGHSH and CDR2 is LQKENI. CDR3 sequence reads: CASSRKQNGINEQFF. The full variable domain, rest sourced from reference TRBV18 and TRBJ2-1, is NAGVMQNPRHLVRRRGQEARLRCSPMKGHSHVYWYRQLPEEGLKFMVYLQKENIIDESGMPKERFSAEFPKEGPSILRIQQVVRGDSAAYFCASSRKQNGINEQFFGPGTRLTVL.

The rearrangement joins TRBV9 to TRBJ2-1. CDR3 length: 13 amino acids. Germline CDR1 is SGDLS and CDR2 is YYNGEE. This CDR3 is CASSVAVRNEQFF. Full variable domain (outside the CDR3, taken from reference TRBV9 and TRBJ2-1): DSGVTQTPKHLITATGQRVTLRCSPRSGDLSVYWYQQSLDQGLQFLIQYYNGEERAKGNILERFSAQQFPDLHSELNLSSLELGDSALYFCASSVAVRNEQFFGPGTRLTVL.

This CDR3 is CASSPVPGQGDEQFF. The chain carries TRBV27 and TRBJ2-1; absent DNA, TCRdb's TRBD1 call cannot be checked. Germline CDR1 and CDR2: MNHEY and SMNVEV (reference sequence). The CDR3 loop spans 15 amino acids.

The chain recombines TRBV6-5 with TRBJ2-1; the TRBD1 assignment by TCRdb is unverifiable without DNA. CDR1 is MNHEY, CDR2 SVGAGI, per germline. This CDR3 contains 15 residues. This CDR3 reads CASSSGKGVENEQFF.

The gene calls are TRBV7-9 and TRBJ2-1; as DNA is missing, the TRBD2 call by TCRdb cannot be tested. Looked up from germline, CDR1 is SEHNR and CDR2 is FQNEAQ (reference sequence). The CDR3 loop spans 11 amino acids. CDR3 sequence reads: CASSSGTREFF.

V and J are TRBV6-2 or TRBV6-3 and TRBJ2-7; the D call of TRBD2 rests on TCRdb alone, since no DNA is present to check it. The CDR3 is made up of 16 amino acids. Germline V gene lookup returns CDR1 MNHEY and CDR2 SVGEGT. This chain's CDR3 is CASITGLAEGRYEQYF.